This TCR beta chain is from a study of blood T cells in healthy people across ages. Next came a second PCR, run for about 7 to 12 cycles, which used a sample-barcoded 5' primer along with a J-beta primer mix. TCRdb itself ran the 5' RACE reads through MiXCR, one entry per CDR3 protein. The repertoire holds more than 900,000 distinct CDR3 sequences, with under 30% as singletons. The study, taken as a whole, reports: Fewer expanded clones and more diversity marked long-lived versus aged donors.

This clonotype has only one observation. Its antigen is undetermined. This CDR3 is 18 amino acids long. The V gene end was trimmed by 7 bases and the J gene end by 6 bases; junction bases not matched to a gene: 18. Germline V lookup: CDR1 MDHEN, CDR2 SYDVKM. A further study also used this sample, focusing on T cells of mothers and their children. That publication notes: Barcodes for each sample and 2-4 random nucleotides were added by the M1S primer used in the second PCR. Researchers report slightly higher, though non-significant, overlap in related mother-child pairs than in unrelated pairs.

The chain employs TRBV28 and TRBJ2-1, with TRBD2 matching 10 bases. Sequences were obtained from blood. This clonotype originated in a girl aged 2 to 10 in good health. In DNA form, the CDR3 reads TGTGCCAGCACTCAATACCCGGGACTAGCGCGAGGGCCCAATGAGCAGTTCTTC. Encoded protein: CASTQYPGLARGPNEQFF.